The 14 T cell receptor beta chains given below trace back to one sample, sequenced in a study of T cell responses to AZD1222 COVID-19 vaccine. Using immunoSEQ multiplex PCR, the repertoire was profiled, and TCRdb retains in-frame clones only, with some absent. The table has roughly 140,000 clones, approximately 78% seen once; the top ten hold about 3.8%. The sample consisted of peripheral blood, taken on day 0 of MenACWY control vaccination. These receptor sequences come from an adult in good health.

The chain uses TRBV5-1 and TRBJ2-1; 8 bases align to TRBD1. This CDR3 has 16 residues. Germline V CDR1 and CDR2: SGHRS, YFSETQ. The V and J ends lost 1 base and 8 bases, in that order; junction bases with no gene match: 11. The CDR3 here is CASSLYRGQAGDEQFF. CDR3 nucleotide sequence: TGCGCCAGCAGCTTGTATAGGGGACAGGCCGGCGATGAGCAGTTCTTC.

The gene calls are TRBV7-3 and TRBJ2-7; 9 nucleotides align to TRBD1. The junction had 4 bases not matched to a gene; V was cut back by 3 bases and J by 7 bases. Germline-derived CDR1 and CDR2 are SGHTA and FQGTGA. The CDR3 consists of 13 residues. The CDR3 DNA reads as TGTGCCAGCAGCTTTGGACAGGGGAGAGAGCAGTACTTC. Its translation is CASSFGQGREQYF.

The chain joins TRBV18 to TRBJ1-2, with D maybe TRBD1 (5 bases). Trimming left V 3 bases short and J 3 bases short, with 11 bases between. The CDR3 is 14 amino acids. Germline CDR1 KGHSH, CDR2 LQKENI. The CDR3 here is CASSPRGVDYGYTF. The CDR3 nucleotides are TGTGCCAGCTCACCTCGAGGGGTGGACTATGGCTACACCTTC. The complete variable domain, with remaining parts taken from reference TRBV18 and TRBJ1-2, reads NAGVMQNPRHLVRRRGQEARLRCSPMKGHSHVYWYRQLPEEGLKFMVYLQKENIIDESGMPKERFSAEFPKEGPSILRIQQVVRGDSAAYFCASSPRGVDYGYTFGSGTRLTVV.

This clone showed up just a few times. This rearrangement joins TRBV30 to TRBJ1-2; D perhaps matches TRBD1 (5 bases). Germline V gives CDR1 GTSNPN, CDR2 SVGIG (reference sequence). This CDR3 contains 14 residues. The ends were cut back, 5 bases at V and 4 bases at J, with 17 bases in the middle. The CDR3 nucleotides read TGTGCCTGGGACCGGGACGGATTTTTCTATGGCTACACCTTC. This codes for CAWDRDGFFYGYTF.

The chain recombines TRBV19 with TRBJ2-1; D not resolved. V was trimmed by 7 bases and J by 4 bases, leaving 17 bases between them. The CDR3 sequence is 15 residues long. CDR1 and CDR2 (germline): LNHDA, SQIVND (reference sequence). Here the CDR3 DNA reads TGTGCCAGTAACTGGATCGGCAAGAGTTACAATGAGCAGTTCTTC. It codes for CASNWIGKSYNEQFF. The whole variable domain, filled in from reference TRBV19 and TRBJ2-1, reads DGGITQSPKYLFRKEGQNVTLSCEQNLNHDAMYWYRQDPGQGLRLIYYSQIVNDFQKGDIAEGYSVSREKKESFPLTVTSAQKNPTAFYLCASNWIGKSYNEQFFGPGTRLTVL.

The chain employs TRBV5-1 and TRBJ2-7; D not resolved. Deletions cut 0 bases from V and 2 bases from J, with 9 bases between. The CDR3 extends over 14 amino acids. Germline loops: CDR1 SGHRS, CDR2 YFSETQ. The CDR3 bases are TGCGCCAGCAGCTTGGCCAGGAGTCCCTACGAGCAGTACTTC. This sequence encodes CASSLARSPYEQYF.

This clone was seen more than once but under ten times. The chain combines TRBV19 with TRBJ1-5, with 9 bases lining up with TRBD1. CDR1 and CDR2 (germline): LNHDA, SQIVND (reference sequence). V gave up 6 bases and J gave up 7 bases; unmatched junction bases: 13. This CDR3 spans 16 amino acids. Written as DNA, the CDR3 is TGTGCCAGTAGCCGGGGCCGGGACAGGGAGTCCCAGCCCCAGCATTTT. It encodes CASSRGRDRESQPQHF.

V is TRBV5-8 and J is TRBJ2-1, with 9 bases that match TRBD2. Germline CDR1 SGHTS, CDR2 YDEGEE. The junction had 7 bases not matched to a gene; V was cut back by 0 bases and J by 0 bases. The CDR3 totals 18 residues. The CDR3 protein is CASSLVVVAGASYNEQFF. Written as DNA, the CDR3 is TGTGCCAGCAGCTTGGTGGTTGTAGCGGGGGCCTCCTACAATGAGCAGTTCTTC. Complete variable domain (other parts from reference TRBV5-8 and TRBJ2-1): EAGVTQSPTHLIKTRGQQATLRCSPISGHTSVYWYQQALGLGLQFLLWYDEGEERNRGNFPPRFSGRQFPNYSSELNVNALELEDSALYLCASSLVVVAGASYNEQFFGPGTRLTVL.

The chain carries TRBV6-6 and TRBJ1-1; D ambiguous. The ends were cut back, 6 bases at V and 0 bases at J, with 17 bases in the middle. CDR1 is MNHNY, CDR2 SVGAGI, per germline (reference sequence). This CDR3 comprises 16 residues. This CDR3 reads CASSRWEGRMNTEAFF. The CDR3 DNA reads TGTGCCAGCAGCCGCTGGGAAGGGCGAATGAACACTGAAGCTTTCTTT.

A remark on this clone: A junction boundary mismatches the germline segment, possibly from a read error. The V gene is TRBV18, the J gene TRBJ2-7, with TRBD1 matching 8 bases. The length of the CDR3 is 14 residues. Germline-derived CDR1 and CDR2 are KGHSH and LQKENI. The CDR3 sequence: CASSSPQGAYEQYF. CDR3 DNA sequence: TGTGCCAGCTCATCACCCCAGGGGGCATACGAGCAGTACTTC.

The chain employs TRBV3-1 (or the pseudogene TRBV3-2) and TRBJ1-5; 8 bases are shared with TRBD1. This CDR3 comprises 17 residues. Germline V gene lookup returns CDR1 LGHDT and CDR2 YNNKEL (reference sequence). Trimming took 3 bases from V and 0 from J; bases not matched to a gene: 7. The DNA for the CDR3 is TGTGCCAGCAGCCATGGACAGGGTGTACTTAGCAATCAGCCCCAGCATTTT. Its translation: CASSHGQGVLSNQPQHF.

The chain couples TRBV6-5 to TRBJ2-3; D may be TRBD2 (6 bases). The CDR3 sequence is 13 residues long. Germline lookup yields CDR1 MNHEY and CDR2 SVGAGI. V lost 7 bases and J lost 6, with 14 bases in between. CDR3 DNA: TGTGCCAGCATCGCCCCTGGGGGGGATACGCAGTATTTT. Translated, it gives CASIAPGGDTQYF.

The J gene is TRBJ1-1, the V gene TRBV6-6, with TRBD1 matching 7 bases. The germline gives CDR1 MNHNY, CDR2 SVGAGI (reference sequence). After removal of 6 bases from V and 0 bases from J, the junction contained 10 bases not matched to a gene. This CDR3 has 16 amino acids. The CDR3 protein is CASRPRTGKLNTEAFF. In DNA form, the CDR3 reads TGTGCCAGCAGACCAAGGACAGGTAAATTGAACACTGAAGCTTTCTTT.

CDR3 sequence (DNA): TGCGCCAGCAGCTTGTCTACGACAATGAACACCGGGGAGCTGTTTTTT. Protein sequence: CASSLSTTMNTGELFF. The chain has TRBV5-1 and TRBJ2-2; D is uncertain. Germline V gives CDR1 SGHRS, CDR2 YFSETQ. This CDR3 region has 16 residues. The germline V and J ends were trimmed by 1 base and 1 base, with 11 bases remaining between them. Supplemented by reference TRBV5-1 and TRBJ2-2, the full variable domain reads KAGVTQTPRYLIKTRGQQVTLSCSPISGHRSVSWYQQTPGQGLQFLFEYFSETQRNKGNFPGRFSGRQFSNSRSEMNVSTLELGDSALYLCASSLSTTMNTGELFFGEGSRLTVL.